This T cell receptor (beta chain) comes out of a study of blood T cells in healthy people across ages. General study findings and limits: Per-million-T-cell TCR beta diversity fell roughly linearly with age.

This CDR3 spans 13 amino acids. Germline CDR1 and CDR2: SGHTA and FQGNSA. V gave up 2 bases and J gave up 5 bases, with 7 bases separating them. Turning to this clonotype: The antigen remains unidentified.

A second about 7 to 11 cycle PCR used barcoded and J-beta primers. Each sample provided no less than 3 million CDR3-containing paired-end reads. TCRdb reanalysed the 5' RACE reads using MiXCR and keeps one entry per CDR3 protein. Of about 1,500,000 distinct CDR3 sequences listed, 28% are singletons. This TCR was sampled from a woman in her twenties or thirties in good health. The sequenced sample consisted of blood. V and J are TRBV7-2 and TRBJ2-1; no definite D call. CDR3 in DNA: TGTGCCAGCAGCTTATTTTGGAACAATGAGCAGTTCTTC. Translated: CASSLFWNNEQFF.